This T cell receptor (beta chain) appears in the sequencing data of a study of cytomegalovirus exposure and HLA in healthy donors. As concerns this clone: Its matching antigen is unknown. Other DNA sequences of this sample code for an identical CDR3.

Whole-study findings and limits: Sequence variants that were highly shared formed a cluster that was likely a sequencing artifact.

PCR employed 60 Vbeta and 13 Jbeta primers. Data came from immunoSEQ multiplex PCR; TCRdb stores just in-frame clones and leaves some out. The sample contains around 59,000 clones, over 70% of which appear only once. The CDR3 totals 14 residues. V was pared by 3 bases and J by 2 bases, with 11 bases between. In germline, CDR1 is SEHNR, CDR2 FQNEAQ (reference sequence). Sequencing was performed on PBMCs. This receptor was taken from a woman in her thirties or forties in good health and CMV-seronegative. V and J are TRBV7-9 and TRBJ2-7; D might be TRBD1 (6 bases). This CDR3 is CASSFLDSPYEQYF. CDR3 DNA sequence: TGTGCCAGCAGCTTTTTGGACAGCCCCTACGAGCAGTACTTC.